The 30 T cell receptor beta chains presented below share a single source sample, sequenced in a study of cytomegalovirus exposure and HLA in healthy donors. A multiplex PCR was run with 60 Vbeta primers and 13 Jbeta primers. Assay: immunoSEQ multiplex PCR; the TCRdb copy retains only in-frame clones and omits some. The sample shows roughly 67,000 clones, more than 70% of them seen only once. What was sequenced was PBMCs. Receptor source: a man aged 40-49 years in good health and CMV-seronegative.

CDR3 coding DNA: TGTGCCAGCAGAATGACAGGGGGAAAAGAGACCCAGTACTTC. This sequence encodes CASRMTGGKETQYF. The chain employs TRBV6-5 and TRBJ2-5; 9 positions match TRBD1. Per germline, CDR1 MNHEY and CDR2 SVGAGI. The CDR3 length is 14 residues. The V segment lost 6 bases and the J segment 3 bases; nucleotides outside the gene matches: 5.

The gene calls are TRBV5-6 and TRBJ2-2; 13 positions match TRBD2. The V and J ends lost 4 bases and 6 bases, in that order; junction bases with no gene match: 6. CDR1 and CDR2 (germline): SGHDT, YYEEEE. This CDR3 spans 16 amino acids. The CDR3, as DNA: TGTGCCAGCAGCCTGTGGACTAGCGGGAGTCCCGGGGAGCTGTTTTTT. Encoded protein: CASSLWTSGSPGELFF.

The rearrangement joins TRBV2 to TRBJ2-1; 7 nucleotides agree with TRBD1. The V gene end was trimmed by 8 bases and the J gene end by 9 bases; junction bases not matched to a gene: 16. Germline V gene data show CDR1 as SNHLY and CDR2 as FYNNEI. The CDR3 spans 15 residues. The CDR3 reads CASCGETGLYAEQFF. As DNA, the CDR3 is TGTGCCAGCTGTGGGGAGACAGGGTTGTATGCTGAGCAGTTCTTC.

This clone is a singleton in its sample. The chain couples TRBV4-2 to TRBJ2-5; perhaps TRBD1 as D (6 bases). V shed 2 bases and J shed 1 base, with 11 bases lying between them. Germline V lookup: CDR1 LGHNA, CDR2 YNFKEQ. This CDR3 comprises 15 residues. CDR3 amino acids: CASSQQTGIQETQYF. CDR3 DNA: TGTGCCAGCAGCCAACAAACAGGGATCCAAGAGACCCAGTACTTC.

The chain carries TRBV7-6 and TRBJ2-1, with 10 nucleotides matching TRBD2. The CDR3 extends over 17 amino acids. Trimming at V came to 5 bases and at J to 15 bases, leaving 22 bases not matched to a gene. Germline CDR1 is SGHVS and CDR2 is FNYEAQ. CDR3: CASSPPLRIAGGRGVFF. The CDR3 DNA sequence: TGTGCCAGCAGCCCGCCCCTTCGGATAGCGGGAGGACGGGGTGTGTTCTTC.

This rearrangement joins TRBV7-9 to TRBJ2-1; 9 nucleotides match TRBD1. The germline CDR1 and CDR2 sequences are SEHNR and FQNEAQ (reference sequence). Trimming at V came to 4 bases and at J to 4 bases, leaving 2 bases not matched to a gene. This CDR3 comprises 14 residues. This CDR3 reads CASSSDRGYNEQFF. CDR3 DNA sequence: TGTGCCAGCAGCTCCGACAGGGGGTACAATGAGCAGTTCTTC. Full variable domain (outside the CDR3, taken from reference TRBV7-9 and TRBJ2-1): DTGVSQNPRHKITKRGQNVTFRCDPISEHNRLYWYRQTLGQGPEFLTYFQNEAQLEKSRLLSDRFSAERPKGSFSTLEIQRTEQGDSAMYLCASSSDRGYNEQFFGPGTRLTVL.

J is TRBJ1-6 and V is TRBV9; D is perhaps TRBD1 (6 bases). V lost 4 bases to trimming and J lost 7 bases, with 9 bases between them. This CDR3 is 13 amino acids long. CDR1 is SGDLS, CDR2 YYNGEE, per germline. DNA of the CDR3: TGTGCCAGCAGCCTCCAGGGGAATTCACCCCTCCACTTT. Translating gives CASSLQGNSPLHF.

The chain uses TRBV4-1 and TRBJ1-1; TRBD1 aligns across 7 bases. Germline values: CDR1 MGHRA, CDR2 YSYEKL. V dropped 9 bases and J dropped 11; count of bases not matched to a gene: 15. The CDR3 has 13 amino acids. The CDR3 nucleotides are TGCGCCAGTCGCATCGAGGGGGCGCGTGTGGCTTTCTTT. Its translation: CASRIEGARVAFF.

This chain connects TRBV28 to TRBJ1-5; D unclear. The CDR3 extends over 13 amino acids. The germline V gene encodes CDR1 MDHEN and CDR2 SYDVKM. V shed 3 bases and J shed 5 bases, with 8 bases lying between them. The CDR3 loop is CASSFRRYQPQHF. The CDR3 DNA is TGTGCCAGCAGTTTTAGGCGGTATCAGCCCCAGCATTTT.

The V gene is TRBV10-2, the J gene TRBJ1-4, with D unresolved. Germline loops: CDR1 WSHSY, CDR2 SAAADI. The CDR3 extends over 14 amino acids. Trimming pared 7 bases from V and 2 bases from J, leaving 11 bases between. The CDR3 region is CASTEGRTNEKLFF. Here the CDR3 DNA reads TGCGCCAGCACCGAGGGCAGGACTAATGAAAAACTGTTTTTT.

This clone rates as medium-sized. The rearrangement joins TRBV5-1 to TRBJ2-1, with D unclear. The V end was cut by 4 bases, the J end by 6 bases, with 14 bases between. Germline CDR1 reads SGHRS; CDR2 reads YFSETQ. The CDR3 has 14 residues. The chain's CDR3 is CASSKPGRRNEQFF. The CDR3 coding sequence is TGCGCCAGCAGCAAGCCAGGAAGACGCAATGAGCAGTTCTTC.

This chain uses TRBV7-9 with TRBJ2-5, with D uncertain. Germline CDR1 is SEHNR and CDR2 is FQNEAQ (reference sequence). The CDR3 length is 13 residues. V was shortened by 5 bases and J by 3 bases, with 10 bases between the two germline ends. The CDR3 region has the DNA TGTGCCAGCAGCCGTTCAGTCGAAGAGACCCAGTACTTC. Its translation: CASSRSVEETQYF.

CDR3 sequence (DNA): TGTGCCAGCAGCTCTACCCGGGACAACAATGAGCAGTTCTTC. Translated, it gives CASSSTRDNNEQFF. V gene TRBV5-6 combines with J gene TRBJ2-1; tentative D call: TRBD1 (6 bases). Per the germline V gene, CDR1 is SGHDT and CDR2 is YYEEEE. This CDR3 region has 14 residues. V lost 3 bases to trimming and J lost 5 bases, with 12 bases between them.

The J gene is TRBJ2-4, the V gene TRBV10-2, with 9 bases fitting TRBD2. The V gene's germline CDR1 is WSHSY and CDR2 SAAADI. This CDR3 has 18 residues. The trim removed 2 bases at V and 0 bases at J, leaving 8 bases unmatched. CDR3 in amino acids: CASSERVAGDLAKNIQYF. The CDR3 bases are TGCGCCAGCAGTGAGAGGGTAGCGGGGGACCTAGCCAAAAACATTCAGTACTTC.

This chain connects TRBV6-6 to TRBJ1-6; 9 nucleotides align to TRBD1. The CDR3 is 15 residues long. V gave up 7 bases and J gave up 6 bases; unmatched junction bases: 7. Looked up from germline, CDR1 is MNHNY and CDR2 is SVGAGI (reference sequence). This chain's CDR3 is CASNLQGAGNSPLHF. The CDR3 nucleotides read TGTGCCAGCAACCTACAGGGGGCTGGTAATTCACCCCTCCACTTT.

The CDR3 sequence is CASSDEISRTQYF. CDR3 coding DNA: TGTGCCAGCAGTGACGAGATTTCACGGACCCAGTACTTC. This sequence joins TRBV25-1 and TRBJ2-5; D remains unclear. The V gene's germline CDR1 is MGHDK and CDR2 SYGVNS. This CDR3 contains 13 residues. V gave up 3 bases and J gave up 7 bases, with 12 bases separating them.

The chain recombines TRBV5-4 with TRBJ2-7, with 7 bases identical to TRBD2. Losses at the gene ends were 4 bases for V and 3 bases for J; bases not matched to a gene: 7. Germline V gene data show CDR1 as SGHNT and CDR2 as YYREEE (reference sequence). The CDR3 spans 14 residues. The CDR3 loop is CASSGGDSIYEQYF. DNA for the CDR3: TGTGCCAGCAGCGGGGGGGACTCCATCTACGAGCAGTACTTC.

The sample holds one count of this clone. V usage is TRBV9 and J usage is TRBJ2-6; 7 positions match TRBD2. CDR3 length equals 17 residues. J was trimmed by 0 bases and V by 3 bases; bases with no gene match: 6. The germline gives CDR1 SGDLS, CDR2 YYNGEE. CDR3: CASSAGGSSSGANVLTF. CDR3 nucleotide sequence: TGTGCCAGCAGCGCCGGGGGGTCCAGCTCTGGGGCCAACGTCCTGACTTTC.

This chain uses TRBV2 with TRBJ1-1; TRBD1 aligns across 10 bases. This CDR3 region has 14 residues. V gave up 8 bases and J gave up 6 bases; unmatched junction bases: 9. Germline V CDR1 and CDR2: SNHLY, FYNNEI. DNA of the CDR3: TGTGCCAGCTACCAGGACAGGGGGTTGGCTGAAGCTTTCTTT. Protein sequence: CASYQDRGLAEAFF.

V and J are TRBV15 and TRBJ2-6; unclear D gene. V lost 1 base, J lost 3 bases, and 10 bases lay in between. CDR3 length: 16 residues. The germline V gene encodes CDR1 LNHNV and CDR2 YYDKDF (reference sequence). The CDR3 region is CATSRGSLDGANVLTF. In DNA, the CDR3 is TGTGCCACCAGCAGAGGATCTCTAGATGGGGCCAACGTCCTGACTTTC. Full variable domain (outside the CDR3, taken from reference TRBV15 and TRBJ2-6): DAMVIQNPRYQVTQFGKPVTLSCSQTLNHNVMYWYQQKSSQAPKLLFHYYDKDFNNEADTPDNFQSRRPNTSFCFLDIRSPGLGDTAMYLCATSRGSLDGANVLTFGAGSRLTVL.

The rearrangement uses TRBV4-1 and TRBJ2-3, with D perhaps TRBD1 (5 bases). This CDR3 spans 13 amino acids. CDR1 MGHRA and CDR2 YSYEKL come from the germline V gene. V was shortened by 5 bases and J by 5 bases, with 11 bases between the two germline ends. The CDR3 region has the DNA TGCGCCAGCAGCGTCCAAGGGGTAGATACGCAGTATTTT. Amino acid sequence: CASSVQGVDTQYF.

This chain uses TRBV7-2 with TRBJ2-7, with 10 bases lining up with TRBD2. The germline V gene has CDR1 SGHTA and CDR2 FQGNSA. The J segment lost 3 bases and the V segment lost 1 base, leaving 3 bases of the junction unmatched. This CDR3 region has 15 residues. CDR3 coding DNA: TGTGCCAGCAGCTTAGGGCCTAGCGGGAGCTACGAGCAGTACTTC. Protein product: CASSLGPSGSYEQYF.

The chain employs TRBV27 and TRBJ2-6, with D possibly matching TRBD1 (6 bases). V lost 1 base, J lost 4 bases, and 11 bases lay in between. CDR1 and CDR2 from the germline V gene are MNHEY and SMNVEV (reference sequence). The CDR3 has 16 residues. The CDR3 DNA sequence: TGTGCCAGCAGTTTATTGGGGGCGTTGGGGGCCAACGTCCTGACTTTC. This gives the protein CASSLLGALGANVLTF.

CDR3 amino acids: CASSTEYTEAFF. CDR3 DNA: TGTGCCAGCAGCACGGAGTACACTGAAGCTTTCTTT. The chain recombines TRBV14 with TRBJ1-1, with D unresolved. The CDR3 consists of 12 residues. The ends were cut back, 5 bases at V and 3 bases at J, with 7 bases in the middle. Germline-derived CDR1 and CDR2 are SGHDN and FVKESK.

The chain is built from TRBV19 and TRBJ1-6; TRBD1 matches 7 bases. CDR1 is LNHDA, CDR2 SQIVND, per germline (reference sequence). J gave up 10 bases and V 2 bases, and 8 bases lay outside the gene matches. The CDR3 runs to 15 residues. Here the CDR3 reads CASSIFDRAGSPLHF. The CDR3 bases are TGTGCCAGTAGTATATTCGACAGGGCCGGGTCACCCCTCCACTTT. The full variable domain, completed using reference TRBV19 and TRBJ1-6, is DGGITQSPKYLFRKEGQNVTLSCEQNLNHDAMYWYRQDPGQGLRLIYYSQIVNDFQKGDIAEGYSVSREKKESFPLTVTSAQKNPTAFYLCASSIFDRAGSPLHFGNGTRLTVT.

This clone was detected once. The CDR3 sequence is CASSGLPGRGGTGELFF. The CDR3 nucleotides are TGTGCCAGTAGTGGGCTTCCGGGACGGGGGGGCACCGGGGAGCTGTTTTTT. The chain couples TRBV19 to TRBJ2-2, with 8 nucleotides matching TRBD2. The CDR3 sequence is 17 residues long. Germline CDR1 is LNHDA and CDR2 is SQIVND (reference sequence). V lost 5 bases, J lost 4 bases, and 12 bases stayed unmatched.

The chain links TRBV29-1 to TRBJ2-5; tentative D call: TRBD2 (6 bases). The DNA matches TRBJ2-7 better at its end, which makes the J call doubtful. The CDR3 loop spans 15 amino acids. Germline CDR1 reads SQVTM; CDR2 reads ANQGSEA. CDR3 loop: CSVEIGGSLSYEQYF. The CDR3 DNA sequence: TGCAGCGTTGAAATCGGGGGAAGCCTCTCCTACGAGCAGTACTTC.

The chain joins TRBV28 to TRBJ1-2; a weak D match, TRBD1 (5 bases). The CDR3 spans 12 residues. Trimming cost V 5 bases and J 6 bases, with 10 bases left between them. Germline lookup yields CDR1 MDHEN and CDR2 SYDVKM. The CDR3 DNA is TGTGCCAGCAGTCCTGGGGGGAATGGCTACACCTTC. Amino acids: CASSPGGNGYTF.

In DNA form, the CDR3 reads TGTGCCAGCAGTGTTCCGGGACAGGGCACAGATACGCAGTATTTT. Translating gives CASSVPGQGTDTQYF. This sequence joins TRBV28 and TRBJ2-3, with 8 nucleotides matching TRBD1. There are 15 residues in the CDR3. CDR1 and CDR2 from the germline V gene are MDHEN and SYDVKM. The V and J ends lost 5 bases and 1 base, in that order; junction bases with no gene match: 5.

This chain uses TRBV18 with TRBJ2-1; TRBD2 matches 7 bases. Unmatched junction bases numbered 4, after V lost 3 bases and J lost 2 bases. The CDR3 is 15 residues long. Germline V lookup: CDR1 KGHSH, CDR2 LQKENI. The CDR3 DNA follows: TGTGCCAGCTCACCTGCAAGCGGGGCCTACAATGAGCAGTTCTTC. Protein product: CASSPASGAYNEQFF.